This record covers a single T cell receptor (beta chain). The data were obtained in a study of T cells after somatic rescue of genetic block. V shed 6 bases and J 4 bases; nucleotides not matched to a gene: 5. The CDR3 length is 13 residues. Germline CDR1 is MNHNS and CDR2 is SASEGT. Assay: immunoSEQ multiplex PCR; the TCRdb copy retains only in-frame clones and omits some. The data hold approximately 78,000 clones, with approximately 91% observed a single time. Sample: peripheral blood mononuclear cells (PBMCs). This receptor was obtained from a man under 40. This sequence joins TRBV6-1 and TRBJ1-1; 7 bases agree with TRBD1. The CDR3 coding sequence is TGTGCCAGCAGGGACAGGAGGAGCACTGAAGCTTTCTTT. It specifies CASRDRRSTEAFF.